Shown below are 9 T cell receptor beta chains from a single sample sequenced in a study of cytomegalovirus exposure and HLA in healthy donors. The PCR made use of 60 Vbeta and 13 Jbeta primers. Clones were sequenced by immunoSEQ multiplex PCR, and TCRdb holds only the in-frame ones, with some missing. The sample lists around 150,000 clones; about 82% were seen once. Sequenced material: PBMCs. These TCRs come from a man aged 25 to 40 in good health.

This chain joins TRBV7-9 and TRBJ2-1; 13 nucleotides align to TRBD2. CDR1 and CDR2 (germline): SEHNR, FQNEAQ (reference sequence). The CDR3 has 18 residues. Trimming took 5 bases from V and 0 from J; bases not matched to a gene: 7. The CDR3 region has the DNA TGTGCCAGCAGCCCCGGGACTAGCGGGGCCCCCTCCTACAATGAGCAGTTCTTC. Translation: CASSPGTSGAPSYNEQFF.

J is TRBJ2-7 and V is TRBV6-1; 7 positions agree with TRBD2. CDR1 MNHNS and CDR2 SASEGT come from the germline V gene. There are 16 residues in the CDR3. With 2 bases clipped from V and 1 base from J, the junction kept 8 bases outside the gene matches. CDR3 sequence reads: CASSELMGEGSYEQYF. In DNA form, the CDR3 reads TGTGCCAGCAGTGAATTGATGGGGGAGGGTTCCTACGAGCAGTACTTC.

J is TRBJ1-1 and V is TRBV5-1, with D perhaps matching TRBD1 (6 bases). The CDR3 sequence is 15 residues long. Germline values: CDR1 SGHRS, CDR2 YFSETQ. V was cut by 7 bases and J by 1 base, with 17 bases left in between. CDR3 bases: TGCGCCAGCGTTCTTGGGGGGGCTTCGAACACTGAAGCTTTCTTT. This translates into CASVLGGASNTEAFF.

This clone was detected once. V usage is TRBV27 and J usage is TRBJ2-3, with 11 bases aligning to TRBD2. The CDR3 runs to 16 residues. Germline CDR1 MNHEY, CDR2 SMNVEV (reference sequence). The V and J ends lost 4 bases and 4 bases, in that order; junction bases with no gene match: 7. The CDR3: CASSSTTSGRPDTQYF. As DNA, the CDR3 is TGTGCCAGCAGTTCCACAACTAGCGGGAGACCAGATACGCAGTATTTT.

This chain joins TRBV7-2 and TRBJ2-7; TRBD2 matches 8 bases. V dropped 5 bases and J dropped 3; count of bases not matched to a gene: 3. Germline values: CDR1 SGHTA, CDR2 FQGNSA. The CDR3 has 13 residues. The CDR3 sequence: CASSPGGDYEQYF. In nucleotides, the CDR3 is TGTGCCAGCAGCCCGGGGGGGGACTACGAGCAGTACTTC.

This chain joins TRBV6-1 and TRBJ1-3, with D unresolved. Trimming shortened V by 8 bases and J by 4 bases, and 12 bases separated the two germline ends. The CDR3 runs to 13 residues. Germline CDR1 reads MNHNS; CDR2 reads SASEGT. The CDR3 DNA is TGTGCCAGCTCCCTACACTACGGAAACACCATATATTTT. Translated: CASSLHYGNTIYF.

This clone was seen just once. V and J are TRBV18 and TRBJ2-4, with no clear D. The CDR3 extends over 14 amino acids. Trimming took off 4 bases at V and 0 bases at J, with 7 bases between the two ends. CDR1 is KGHSH and CDR2 is LQKENI in the germline V gene. The CDR3 nucleotides are TGTGCCAGCTCACGTACAATAGCCAAAAACATTCAGTACTTC. Translating it yields CASSRTIAKNIQYF.

The rearrangement links TRBV7-2 to TRBJ2-3, with 10 positions matching TRBD2. Germline CDR1 is SGHTA and CDR2 is FQGNSA. The CDR3 runs to 16 residues. After removal of 5 bases from V and 1 base from J, the junction contained 6 bases not matched to a gene. Here the CDR3 DNA reads TGTGCCAGCAGCCCCAGAGCGGGAGGGGGCACAGATACGCAGTATTTT. This gives the protein CASSPRAGGGTDTQYF.

This sequence joins TRBV4-1 and TRBJ1-5, with TRBD1 identical over 8 bases. Trimming cost V 5 bases and J 0 bases; bases outside gene matches: 15. CDR1 MGHRA and CDR2 YSYEKL come from the germline V gene. The CDR3 length is 19 residues. CDR3 in amino acids: CASSSYATGQGYSNQPQHF. CDR3 in DNA: TGCGCCAGCAGCTCATATGCTACCGGACAGGGCTATAGCAATCAGCCCCAGCATTTT.